This T cell receptor (beta chain) was recovered during a study of OX40 agonist ivuxolimab in advanced cancers. Study-level information: Dose-escalation patients had hepatocellular carcinoma, melanoma, renal cell or head and neck cancer. Previous treatment with anti-PD-1, anti-PD-L1 or anti-CTLA-4 therapy was allowed; less than 45% had received some.

Patients with autoimmune history or systemic immunosuppression were excluded. Blood samples were obtained at baseline, cycle 4 day 1, and cycle 7 day 1. Only in-frame clones appear in the TCRdb table, and some are missing; sequencing was by immunoSEQ multiplex PCR. The table shows some 98,000 clones, with about nine tenths occurring only once. The receptor was isolated from an adult with an advanced solid tumor such as melanoma, head and neck, liver or kidney cancer. The sample consisted of CD4+ or CD8+ T cells sorted from blood, taken in a trial of the OX40 agonist ivuxolimab.

The CDR3 spells CASSSPAAIYGYTF. The CDR3 DNA is TGTGCCAGTAGTAGTCCGGCGGCAATCTATGGCTACACCTTC. V and J are TRBV19 and TRBJ1-2; D remains unclear. V was cut by 4 bases and J by 4 bases, with 13 bases left in between. This CDR3 has 14 amino acids. Germline CDR1 reads LNHDA; CDR2 reads SQIVND (reference sequence).